Shown below are 32 T cell receptor beta chains from a single sample sequenced in a study of OX40 agonist ivuxolimab in advanced cancers. Generated by immunoSEQ multiplex PCR, the TCRdb table keeps only in-frame clones and is missing some. This sample has roughly 73,000 clones, with around 88% found just once. The input for sequencing was CD4+ or CD8+ T cells sorted from blood, taken in a trial of the OX40 agonist ivuxolimab. The receptors stem from an adult with an advanced solid tumor such as melanoma, head and neck, liver or kidney cancer.

This chain links TRBV5-3 with TRBJ2-7; the match to TRBD1 covers 7 bases. TRBV5-3 is identified as an open reading frame with a role that is uncertain. The J segment lost 2 bases and the V segment lost 8 bases, leaving 10 bases of the junction unmatched. The length of the CDR3 is 14 residues. CDR3 nucleotide sequence: TGTGCCAGCAGCCAACGGACAGGAGCCTACGAGCAGTACTTC. Translating gives CASSQRTGAYEQYF.

In DNA form, the CDR3 reads TGTGCCACCAGCGACTATGGCTACACCTTC. Its protein is CATSDYGYTF. The J gene is TRBJ1-2, the V gene TRBV15; no reliable D call. Per the germline V gene, CDR1 is LNHNV and CDR2 is YYDKDF (reference sequence). V lost 5 bases to trimming and J lost 3 bases, with 1 base between them. CDR3 length: 10 amino acids. The whole variable domain, filled in from reference TRBV15 and TRBJ1-2, reads DAMVIQNPRYQVTQFGKPVTLSCSQTLNHNVMYWYQQKSSQAPKLLFHYYDKDFNNEADTPDNFQSRRPNTSFCFLDIRSPGLGDTAMYLCATSDYGYTFGSGTRLTVV.

The V gene is TRBV30, the J gene TRBJ1-5; D call uncertain. The CDR3 contains 13 residues. The germline CDR1 and CDR2 sequences are GTSNPN and SVGIG (reference sequence). Trimming shortened V by 4 bases and J by 1 base, and 8 bases separated the two germline ends. CDR3 amino acids: CAWNRESNQPQHF. CDR3 bases: TGTGCCTGGAATAGGGAAAGCAATCAGCCCCAGCATTTT.

The chain joins TRBV6-6 to TRBJ1-1; D is perhaps TRBD1 (5 bases). Germline CDR1 reads MNHNY; CDR2 reads SVGAGI (reference sequence). Trimming removed 5 bases from V and 2 bases from J, with 15 bases in between. This CDR3 contains 15 residues. The CDR3 DNA follows: TGTGCCAGCAGTCCCCACGGGAGGGGTAACACTGAAGCTTTCTTT. It codes for CASSPHGRGNTEAFF.

This sequence joins TRBV9 and TRBJ2-2, with D unresolved. Germline V gene sequence: CDR1 SGDLS, CDR2 YYNGEE. Trimming shortened V by 0 bases and J by 0 bases, and 6 bases separated the two germline ends. This CDR3 contains 15 residues. The CDR3 region has the DNA TGTGCCAGCAGCGTAGCCAGCTCGAACACCGGGGAGCTGTTTTTT. It yields the protein CASSVASSNTGELFF.

This chain uses TRBV30 with TRBJ1-2, with TRBD1 matching over 7 bases. The CDR3 is 15 residues long. Germline values: CDR1 GTSNPN, CDR2 SVGIG (reference sequence). V lost 5 bases to trimming and J lost 8 bases; unmatched junction nucleotides: 17. CDR3 residues: CAWDNPRKGAQGYTF. The CDR3 coding sequence is TGTGCCTGGGATAACCCAAGGAAGGGGGCGCAAGGCTACACCTTC.

The chain has TRBV27 and TRBJ1-2; the match to TRBD1 covers 7 bases. V dropped 3 bases and J dropped 4; count of bases not matched to a gene: 11. Germline V gene data show CDR1 as MNHEY and CDR2 as SMNVEV (reference sequence). The CDR3 extends over 16 amino acids. The DNA for the CDR3 is TGTGCCAGCAGTTTCCAGGGGGGATCAGGTGGCTATGGCTACACCTTC. It encodes CASSFQGGSGGYGYTF.

The gene calls are TRBV5-1 and TRBJ2-3; 10 nucleotides line up with TRBD2. The CDR3 consists of 16 residues. CDR1 SGHRS and CDR2 YFSETQ come from the germline V gene. The V segment lost 0 bases and the J segment 5 bases; nucleotides outside the gene matches: 6. The CDR3 sequence: CASSLALAGGGDTQYF. The CDR3 DNA follows: TGCGCCAGCAGCTTGGCTTTAGCGGGAGGTGGAGATACGCAGTATTTT.

The chain recombines TRBV7-9 with TRBJ1-4, with TRBD1 as a possible D gene (6 bases). The CDR3 extends over 14 amino acids. V was trimmed by 1 base and J by 5 bases, leaving 8 bases between them. The germline CDR1 and CDR2 sequences are SEHNR and FQNEAQ (reference sequence). The CDR3 DNA follows: TGTGCCAGCAGCTTAGAGACAGGAAATGAAAAACTGTTTTTT. Amino acids: CASSLETGNEKLFF.

The rearrangement uses TRBV30 and TRBJ1-2; D not certain. Looked up from germline, CDR1 is GTSNPN and CDR2 is SVGIG (reference sequence). Trimming removed 5 bases from V and 4 bases from J, with 17 bases in between. The CDR3 is made up of 14 amino acids. The CDR3 loop reads CAWGWTGSSYGYTF. The DNA for the CDR3 is TGTGCCTGGGGATGGACCGGAAGCAGCTATGGCTACACCTTC.

This sequence joins TRBV2 and TRBJ1-1; 7 nucleotides align to TRBD1. V dropped 6 bases and J dropped 0; count of bases not matched to a gene: 4. In germline, CDR1 is SNHLY, CDR2 FYNNEI. The CDR3 totals 14 residues. The chain's CDR3 is CASSPGQLNTEAFF. CDR3 nucleotides: TGTGCCAGCAGCCCGGGACAGTTGAACACTGAAGCTTTCTTT.

This clone has just one count. The chain carries TRBV30 and TRBJ1-4; 10 positions agree with TRBD1. Germline-derived CDR1 and CDR2 are GTSNPN and SVGIG (reference sequence). The junction had 11 bases not matched to a gene; V was cut back by 2 bases and J by 5 bases. The CDR3 sequence is 17 residues long. CDR3 sequence (DNA): TGTGCCTGGAGTACTCGGGACAGGGGTACAAGAAATGAAAAACTGTTTTTT. It codes for CAWSTRDRGTRNEKLFF. Drawing the rest from reference TRBV30 and TRBJ1-4, the complete variable domain is SQTIHQWPATLVQPVGSPLSLECTVEGTSNPNLYWYRQAAGRGLQLLFYSVGIGQISSEVPQNLSASRPQDRQFILSSKKLLLSDSGFYLCAWSTRDRGTRNEKLFFGSGTQLSVL.

The V and J genes are TRBV5-6 and TRBJ1-2; D not resolved. Germline CDR1 is SGHDT and CDR2 is YYEEEE. The CDR3 is 13 residues long. Trimming left V 6 bases short and J 0 bases short, with 9 bases between. The CDR3 sequence is CASTLTANYGYTF. CDR3 DNA: TGTGCCAGCACCCTGACGGCTAACTATGGCTACACCTTC.

The V gene is TRBV2, the J gene TRBJ1-4, with a weak D call TRBD1 (5 bases). The CDR3 totals 15 residues. Germline assignment: CDR1 SNHLY and CDR2 FYNNEI. Trimming cost V 8 bases and J 0 bases, with 13 bases left between them. CDR3 amino acids: CASVTDLATNEKLFF. In DNA form, the CDR3 reads TGTGCCAGCGTGACAGACCTTGCAACTAATGAAAAACTGTTTTTT.

The chain combines TRBV7-3 with TRBJ2-3; D uncertain. V lost 0 bases and J lost 6, with 1 base in between. Looked up from germline, CDR1 is SGHTA and CDR2 is FQGTGA. The CDR3 sequence is 11 residues long. CDR3 sequence reads: CASSLTDTQYF. The CDR3 nucleotides are TGTGCCAGCAGCTTAACGGATACGCAGTATTTT.

The sample holds a few counts of this clone. The V gene is TRBV30, the J gene TRBJ1-4, with D unclear. The CDR3 spans 12 residues. V lost 2 bases, J lost 8 bases, and 9 bases lay in between. Germline CDR1 GTSNPN, CDR2 SVGIG (reference sequence). CDR3 sequence reads: CAWSPRGEKLFF. CDR3 DNA: TGTGCCTGGAGTCCTAGAGGGGAAAAACTGTTTTTT.

The genes are TRBV7-2 and TRBJ1-4; 7 nucleotides agree with TRBD1. The CDR3 is 14 amino acids. The germline gives CDR1 SGHTA, CDR2 FQGNSA. V was pared by 3 bases and J by 7 bases, with 5 bases of the junction left unmatched. The CDR3 is CASSFRDRGEKLFF. In nucleotides, the CDR3 is TGTGCCAGCAGCTTCCGGGACAGAGGTGAAAAACTGTTTTTT.

This clone was observed a single time. This rearrangement joins TRBV4-1 to TRBJ1-4; D gene uncertain. Deletions cut 2 bases from V and 7 bases from J, with 8 bases between. Germline V gene lookup returns CDR1 MGHRA and CDR2 YSYEKL. The CDR3 runs to 13 residues. The chain's CDR3 is CASSQLTVEKLFF. Here the CDR3 DNA reads TGCGCCAGCAGCCAACTAACTGTTGAAAAACTGTTTTTT.

The gene calls are TRBV28 and TRBJ2-7; 9 bases match TRBD1. Trimming cost V 5 bases and J 2 bases; bases outside gene matches: 10. The CDR3 is 16 amino acids. The germline V gene has CDR1 MDHEN and CDR2 SYDVKM. The CDR3, as DNA: TGTGCCAGCAGTACCCCGGGACAGGGACGCGCCTACGAGCAGTACTTC. Protein sequence: CASSTPGQGRAYEQYF.

CDR3 in DNA: TGTGCCAGCAGCCAAGATCGAATCAATTCACCCCTCCACTTT. The encoded protein is CASSQDRINSPLHF. J is TRBJ1-6 and V is TRBV4-2; D call uncertain. The CDR3 extends over 14 amino acids. Germline V gene sequence: CDR1 LGHNA, CDR2 YNFKEQ. Trimming removed 0 bases at V and 7 bases at J, with 7 bases between.

This chain joins TRBV5-1 and TRBJ1-2; possibly TRBD1 for D (5 bases). Deletions cut 0 bases from V and 6 bases from J, with 21 bases between. The CDR3 spans 17 residues. Germline CDR1 reads SGHRS; CDR2 reads YFSETQ. The CDR3 coding sequence is TGCGCCAGCAGCTTGGATGTTGTGAGGGCAGGGAGTGATGGCTACACCTTC. Translation: CASSLDVVRAGSDGYTF.

V usage is TRBV5-5 and J usage is TRBJ1-3; 8 nucleotides line up with TRBD1. CDR1 and CDR2 (germline): SGHKS, YYEKEE (reference sequence). The CDR3 is 16 residues long. V shed 1 base, J shed 1 base, and the junction held 4 bases outside the gene matches. CDR3 in DNA: TGTGCCAGCAGCTTGACAGGGGGGCCATCTGGAAACACCATATATTTT. Translation gives CASSLTGGPSGNTIYF.

The chain combines TRBV19 with TRBJ1-1, with 10 positions matching TRBD1. V lost 5 bases and J lost 3; bases outside the gene matches: 3. Germline CDR1 is LNHDA and CDR2 is SQIVND (reference sequence). This CDR3 has 14 amino acids. The CDR3 loop is CASSLTGGYTEAFF. Written as DNA, the CDR3 is TGTGCCAGTAGTTTGACAGGGGGCTACACTGAAGCTTTCTTT.

V and J are TRBV19 and TRBJ2-3; D is undetermined. V lost 4 bases and J 0 bases, leaving 8 bases between the germline ends. CDR3 length: 14 amino acids. The germline gives CDR1 LNHDA, CDR2 SQIVND (reference sequence). The CDR3 is CASSRTFSTDTQYF. The CDR3 DNA reads TGTGCCAGTAGTAGGACCTTTAGCACAGATACGCAGTATTTT. The whole variable domain, remainder taken from reference TRBV19 and TRBJ2-3, is DGGITQSPKYLFRKEGQNVTLSCEQNLNHDAMYWYRQDPGQGLRLIYYSQIVNDFQKGDIAEGYSVSREKKESFPLTVTSAQKNPTAFYLCASSRTFSTDTQYFGPGTRLTVL.

This clone has a single count. V usage is TRBV5-4 and J usage is TRBJ2-7; the D is unclear. The germline gives CDR1 SGHNT, CDR2 YYREEE (reference sequence). This CDR3 spans 14 amino acids. V was cut by 4 bases and J by 2 bases, with 13 bases left in between. This chain's CDR3 is CASSPLDGTYEQYF. In DNA form, the CDR3 reads TGTGCCAGCAGCCCGCTGGACGGTACCTACGAGCAGTACTTC.

The chain has TRBV4-3 and TRBJ2-7, with 8 bases matching TRBD1. The CDR3 sequence is 15 residues long. After removal of 0 bases from V and 7 bases from J, the junction contained 8 bases not matched to a gene. Per the germline V gene, CDR1 is LGHNA and CDR2 is YSLEER. CDR3 sequence (DNA): TGCGCCAGCAGCCAAGATTATAGGACAGGGCGAGAGCAGTACTTC. It yields the protein CASSQDYRTGREQYF.

The rearrangement uses TRBV21-1 and TRBJ1-1. TRBV21-1 is shown as a pseudogene. This CDR3 comprises 13 residues. The CDR3 nucleotides read TGTGCCAGCAGCAAAGCGCTCTACACTGAAGCTTTCTTT. Translating it yields CASSKALYTEAFF.

The chain is built from TRBV30 and TRBJ2-5, with 12 nucleotides matching TRBD2. CDR1 GTSNPN and CDR2 SVGIG come from the germline V gene (reference sequence). Trimming took 3 bases from V and 2 from J; bases not matched to a gene: 4. This CDR3 is built from 15 residues. The CDR3 is CAWSLGLAGQETQYF. Here the CDR3 DNA reads TGTGCCTGGAGCTTAGGACTAGCGGGGCAAGAGACCCAGTACTTC. The full variable domain, its missing parts supplied by reference TRBV30 and TRBJ2-5, is SQTIHQWPATLVQPVGSPLSLECTVEGTSNPNLYWYRQAAGRGLQLLFYSVGIGQISSEVPQNLSASRPQDRQFILSSKKLLLSDSGFYLCAWSLGLAGQETQYFGPGTRLLVL.

The chain combines TRBV28 with TRBJ2-1, with TRBD2 identical over 11 bases. Germline lookup yields CDR1 MDHEN and CDR2 SYDVKM. V trimming: 6 bases; J trimming: 6 bases; junction bases outside the gene matches: 1. This CDR3 is built from 13 residues. CDR3 nucleotide sequence: TGTGCCAGCAGGACTAGCGGGGCCAATGAGCAGTTCTTC. The encoded protein is CASRTSGANEQFF.

The gene calls are TRBV5-6 and TRBJ2-2; D is uncertain. Germline CDR1 reads SGHDT; CDR2 reads YYEEEE. Deletions cut 4 bases from V and 7 bases from J, with 17 bases between. The CDR3 contains 15 residues. The CDR3 spells CASSHPDISGGELFF. The CDR3 DNA follows: TGTGCCAGCAGCCATCCTGACATCTCGGGCGGGGAGCTGTTTTTT.

The V and J genes are TRBV10-3 and TRBJ2-1, with TRBD2 identical over 7 bases. There are 16 residues in the CDR3. The germline V gene encodes CDR1 ENHRY and CDR2 SYGVKD. The trim removed 0 bases at V and 0 bases at J, leaving 2 bases unmatched. The chain's CDR3 is CAISESGGNSYNEQFF. The CDR3 nucleotides are TGTGCCATCAGTGAGTCGGGGGGGAACTCCTACAATGAGCAGTTCTTC.

V and J are TRBV7-2 and TRBJ2-5; TRBD2 matches at 11 bases. J lost 5 bases, V lost 5 bases, and 10 bases had no gene match. The CDR3 is 16 residues long. Per the germline V gene, CDR1 is SGHTA and CDR2 is FQGNSA. CDR3: CASSRSGGAGRETQYF. The CDR3 DNA sequence: TGTGCCAGCAGCCGTAGCGGGGGGGCGGGACGGGAGACCCAGTACTTC.